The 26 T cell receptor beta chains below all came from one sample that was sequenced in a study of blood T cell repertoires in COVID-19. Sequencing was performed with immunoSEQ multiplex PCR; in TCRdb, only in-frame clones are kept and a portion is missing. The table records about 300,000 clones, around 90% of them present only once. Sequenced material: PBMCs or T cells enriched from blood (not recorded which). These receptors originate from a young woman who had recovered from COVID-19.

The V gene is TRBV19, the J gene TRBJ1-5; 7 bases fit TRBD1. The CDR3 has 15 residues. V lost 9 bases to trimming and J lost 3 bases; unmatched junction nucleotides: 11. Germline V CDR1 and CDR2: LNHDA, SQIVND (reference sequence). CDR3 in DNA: TGTGCCAGCGATCGGGACAGCTTACCCAATCAGCCCCAGCATTTT. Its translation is CASDRDSLPNQPQHF. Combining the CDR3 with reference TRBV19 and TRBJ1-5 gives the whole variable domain DGGITQSPKYLFRKEGQNVTLSCEQNLNHDAMYWYRQDPGQGLRLIYYSQIVNDFQKGDIAEGYSVSREKKESFPLTVTSAQKNPTAFYLCASDRDSLPNQPQHFGDGTRLSIL.

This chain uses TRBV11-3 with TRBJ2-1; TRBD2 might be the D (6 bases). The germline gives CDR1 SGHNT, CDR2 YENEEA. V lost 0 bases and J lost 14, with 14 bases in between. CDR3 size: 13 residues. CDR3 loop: CASSLDSAGGEFF. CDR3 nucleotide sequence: TGTGCCAGCAGCTTAGATAGTGCCGGAGGGGAGTTCTTC.

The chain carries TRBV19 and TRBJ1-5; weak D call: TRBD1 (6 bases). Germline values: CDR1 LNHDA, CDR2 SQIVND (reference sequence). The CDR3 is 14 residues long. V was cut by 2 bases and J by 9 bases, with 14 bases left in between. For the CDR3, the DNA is TGTGCCAGTAGTATAAGTCGGACAGCCTGGCCCCAGCATTTT. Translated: CASSISRTAWPQHF.

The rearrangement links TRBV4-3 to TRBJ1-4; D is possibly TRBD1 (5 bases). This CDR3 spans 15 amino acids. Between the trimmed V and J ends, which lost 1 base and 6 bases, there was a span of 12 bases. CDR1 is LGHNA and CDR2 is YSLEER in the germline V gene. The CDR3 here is CASSQVGGRDEKLFF. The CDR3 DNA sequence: TGCGCCAGCAGCCAAGTTGGGGGGAGGGATGAAAAACTGTTTTTT.

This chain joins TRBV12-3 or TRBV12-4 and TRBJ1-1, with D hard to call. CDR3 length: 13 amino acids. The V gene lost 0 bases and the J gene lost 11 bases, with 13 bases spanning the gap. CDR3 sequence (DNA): TGTGCCAGCAGTTTAGCCGAGGCCCATGGGGCTTTCTTT. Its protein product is CASSLAEAHGAFF.

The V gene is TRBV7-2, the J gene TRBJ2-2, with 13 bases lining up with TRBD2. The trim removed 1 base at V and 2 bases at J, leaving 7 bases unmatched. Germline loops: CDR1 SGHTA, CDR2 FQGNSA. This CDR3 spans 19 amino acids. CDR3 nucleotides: TGTGCCAGCAGCTTAGGGTCGACTAGCGGGAGGCACAACACCGGGGAGCTGTTTTTT. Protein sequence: CASSLGSTSGRHNTGELFF. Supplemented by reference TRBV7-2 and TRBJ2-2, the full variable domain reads GAGVSQSPSNKVTEKGKDVELRCDPISGHTALYWYRQSLGQGLEFLIYFQGNSAPDKSGLPSDRFSAERTGGSVSTLTIQRTQQEDSAVYLCASSLGSTSGRHNTGELFFGEGSRLTVL.

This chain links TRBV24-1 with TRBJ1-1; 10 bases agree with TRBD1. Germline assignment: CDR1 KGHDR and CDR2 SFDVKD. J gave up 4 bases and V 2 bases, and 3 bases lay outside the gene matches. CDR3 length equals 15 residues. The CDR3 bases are TGTGCCACCAGTGATTCCGGGACAGGGGCCACTGAAGCTTTCTTT. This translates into CATSDSGTGATEAFF.

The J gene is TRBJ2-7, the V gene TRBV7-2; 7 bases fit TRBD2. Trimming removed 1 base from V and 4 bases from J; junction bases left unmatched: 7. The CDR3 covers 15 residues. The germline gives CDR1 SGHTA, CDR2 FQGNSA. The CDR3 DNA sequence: TGTGCCAGCAGCTTAGTTCGCGGGAGTGGGTACGAGCAGTACTTC. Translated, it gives CASSLVRGSGYEQYF.

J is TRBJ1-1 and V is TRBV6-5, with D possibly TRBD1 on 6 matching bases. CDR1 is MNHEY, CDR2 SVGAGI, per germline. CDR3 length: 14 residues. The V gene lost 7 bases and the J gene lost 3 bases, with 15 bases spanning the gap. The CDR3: CASTDDRSHTEAFF. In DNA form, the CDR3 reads TGTGCCAGCACCGATGACAGGAGTCACACTGAAGCTTTCTTT.

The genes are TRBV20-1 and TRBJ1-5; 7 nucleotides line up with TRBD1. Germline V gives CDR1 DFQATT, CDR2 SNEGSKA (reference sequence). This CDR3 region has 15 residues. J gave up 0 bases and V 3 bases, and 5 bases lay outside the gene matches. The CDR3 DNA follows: TGCAGTGCTAGTAGGGGGCCGGCTAGCAATCAGCCCCAGCATTTT. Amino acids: CSASRGPASNQPQHF.

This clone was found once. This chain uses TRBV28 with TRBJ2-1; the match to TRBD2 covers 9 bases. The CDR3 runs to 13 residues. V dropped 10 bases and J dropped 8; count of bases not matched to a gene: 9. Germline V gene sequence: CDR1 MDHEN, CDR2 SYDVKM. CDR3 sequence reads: CATRASGIYEQFF. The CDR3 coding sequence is TGTGCCACCCGAGCTAGCGGGATCTATGAGCAGTTCTTC.

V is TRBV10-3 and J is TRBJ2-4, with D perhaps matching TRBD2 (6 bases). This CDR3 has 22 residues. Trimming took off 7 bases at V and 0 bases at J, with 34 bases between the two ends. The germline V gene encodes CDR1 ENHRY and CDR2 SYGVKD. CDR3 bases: TGTGCCATCACCCAGCAAGGGTTAGCGGAAACTTACATTTTTTTAGCCAAAAACATTCAGTACTTC. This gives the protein CAITQQGLAETYIFLAKNIQYF.

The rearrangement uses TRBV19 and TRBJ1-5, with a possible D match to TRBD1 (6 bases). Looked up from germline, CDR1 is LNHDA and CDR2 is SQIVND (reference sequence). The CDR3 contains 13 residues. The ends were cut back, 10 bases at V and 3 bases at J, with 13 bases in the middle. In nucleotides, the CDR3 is TGTGCCATTTCGGGACAACTCAATCAGCCCCAGCATTTT. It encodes CAISGQLNQPQHF.

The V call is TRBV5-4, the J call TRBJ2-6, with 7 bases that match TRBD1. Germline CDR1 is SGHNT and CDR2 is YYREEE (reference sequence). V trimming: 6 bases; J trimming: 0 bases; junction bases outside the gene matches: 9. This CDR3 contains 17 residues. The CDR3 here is CASNPGQLFSGANVLTF. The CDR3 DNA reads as TGTGCCAGCAACCCGGGACAGCTCTTCTCTGGGGCCAACGTCCTGACTTTC.

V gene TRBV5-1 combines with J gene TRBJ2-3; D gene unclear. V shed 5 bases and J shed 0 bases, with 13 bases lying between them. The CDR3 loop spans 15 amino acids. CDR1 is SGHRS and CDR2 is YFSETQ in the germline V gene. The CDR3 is CASRSVATSTDTQYF. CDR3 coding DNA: TGCGCCAGCAGGTCAGTCGCGACAAGCACAGATACGCAGTATTTT.

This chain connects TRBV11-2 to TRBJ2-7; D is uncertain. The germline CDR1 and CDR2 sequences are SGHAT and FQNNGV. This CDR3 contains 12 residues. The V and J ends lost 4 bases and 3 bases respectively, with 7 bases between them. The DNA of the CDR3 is TGTGCCAGCAGCTCAGACCACTACGAGCAGTACTTC. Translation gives CASSSDHYEQYF.

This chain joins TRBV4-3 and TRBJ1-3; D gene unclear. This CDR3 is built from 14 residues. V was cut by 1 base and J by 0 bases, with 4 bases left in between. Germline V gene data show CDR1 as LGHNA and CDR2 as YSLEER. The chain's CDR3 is CASSQGASGNTIYF. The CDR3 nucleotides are TGCGCCAGCAGCCAAGGCGCCTCTGGAAACACCATATATTTT.

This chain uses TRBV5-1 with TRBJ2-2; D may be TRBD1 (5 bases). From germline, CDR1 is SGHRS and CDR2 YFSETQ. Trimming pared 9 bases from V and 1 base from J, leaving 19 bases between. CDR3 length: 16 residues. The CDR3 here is CATQRGTHWNTGELFF. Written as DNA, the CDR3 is TGCGCCACCCAAAGGGGAACTCATTGGAACACCGGGGAGCTGTTTTTT.

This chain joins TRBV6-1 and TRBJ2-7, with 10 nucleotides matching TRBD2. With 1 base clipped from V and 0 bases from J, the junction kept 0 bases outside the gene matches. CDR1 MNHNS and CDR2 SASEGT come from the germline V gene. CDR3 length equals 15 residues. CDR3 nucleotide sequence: TGTGCCAGCAGTGAAGGACTAGCGGGCTCCTACGAGCAGTACTTC. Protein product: CASSEGLAGSYEQYF.

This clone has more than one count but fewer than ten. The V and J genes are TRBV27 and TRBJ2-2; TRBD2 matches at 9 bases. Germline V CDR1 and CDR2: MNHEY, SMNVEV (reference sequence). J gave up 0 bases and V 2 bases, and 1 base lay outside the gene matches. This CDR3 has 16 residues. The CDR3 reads CASSLRGRANTGELFF. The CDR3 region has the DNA TGTGCCAGCAGTTTACGCGGGAGGGCGAACACCGGGGAGCTGTTTTTT.

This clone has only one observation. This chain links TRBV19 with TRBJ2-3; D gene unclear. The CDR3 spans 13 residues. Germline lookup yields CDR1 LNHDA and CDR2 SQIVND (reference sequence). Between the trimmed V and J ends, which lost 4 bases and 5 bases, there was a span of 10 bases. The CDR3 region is CASSTKEKDTQYF. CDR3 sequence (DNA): TGTGCCAGTAGTACCAAAGAGAAAGATACGCAGTATTTT.

The CDR3: CATRTSATYNEQFF. Here the CDR3 DNA reads TGTGCCACCAGGACTAGCGCTACCTACAATGAGCAGTTCTTC. The chain links TRBV28 to TRBJ2-1; 9 positions match TRBD2. The CDR3 covers 14 residues. J was trimmed by 2 bases and V by 10 bases; bases with no gene match: 6. Germline V lookup: CDR1 MDHEN, CDR2 SYDVKM.

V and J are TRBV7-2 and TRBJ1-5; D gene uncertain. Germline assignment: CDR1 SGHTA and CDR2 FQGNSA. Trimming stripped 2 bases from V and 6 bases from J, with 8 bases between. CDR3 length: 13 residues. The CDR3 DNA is TGTGCCAGCAGCTTAAAGGGAGTTCAGCCCCAGCATTTT. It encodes CASSLKGVQPQHF.

The DNA for the CDR3 is TGTGCCAGCAGCCAAGATTGGCTAGCGGGGAACAATGAGCAGTTCTTC. Protein sequence: CASSQDWLAGNNEQFF. The rearrangement uses TRBV3-1 (or the pseudogene TRBV3-2) and TRBJ2-1; 9 nucleotides match TRBD2. The V segment lost 0 bases and the J segment 5 bases; nucleotides outside the gene matches: 5. CDR3 size: 16 residues. Germline CDR1 reads LGHDT; CDR2 reads YNNKEL (reference sequence).

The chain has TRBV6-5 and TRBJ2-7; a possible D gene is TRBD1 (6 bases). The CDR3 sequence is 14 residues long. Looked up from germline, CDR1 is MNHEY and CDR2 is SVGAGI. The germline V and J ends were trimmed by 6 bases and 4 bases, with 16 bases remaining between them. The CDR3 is CASRQTTGRYEQYF. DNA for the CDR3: TGTGCCAGCAGACAAACGACAGGACGGTACGAGCAGTACTTC.

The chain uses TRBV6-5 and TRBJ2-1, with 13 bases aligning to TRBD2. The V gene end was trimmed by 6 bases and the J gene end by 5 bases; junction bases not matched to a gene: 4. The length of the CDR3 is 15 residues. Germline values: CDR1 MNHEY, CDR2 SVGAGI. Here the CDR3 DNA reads TGTGCCAGCAGATCACTAGCGGGAGGGAACAATGAGCAGTTCTTC. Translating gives CASRSLAGGNNEQFF.